A selection of T cell receptor beta chains follows, all from one sample in a study of blood T cell repertoires in COVID-19. Clones were sequenced by immunoSEQ multiplex PCR, and TCRdb holds only the in-frame ones, with some missing. The table lists about 73,000 clones, approximately 92% of them singletons, with around 9% in the top ten. The sequenced sample consisted of peripheral blood. The receptor source for this set is a man older than 75 with acute or convalescent COVID-19. Each CDR3 is given with its conserved first and last residue. Fields, in order: CDR3 length, V gene, D gene, clone size, J gene, CDR3 DNA, CDR3 protein. The D gene is left open where the match is weak. The size entry is marked missing in some rows and otherwise reads once, few, many or a size class.

cdr3_length: 16
v_call: TRBV19
d_call: -
clone_size: -
j_call: TRBJ2-1
cdr3_nt: TGTGCCAGTAGTACCCTCGGGGCCTACGGAGGGAATGAGCAGTTCTTC
cdr3_aa: CASSTLGAYGGNEQFF

cdr3_length: 16
v_call: TRBV5-1
d_call: -
clone_size: -
j_call: TRBJ1-2
cdr3_nt: TGCGCCAGCAGACCGCGAGGTGGAGGGGTGACCTATGGCTACACCTTC
cdr3_aa: CASRPRGGGVTYGYTF

cdr3_length: 16
v_call: TRBV6-5
d_call: -
clone_size: -
j_call: TRBJ1-5
cdr3_nt: TGTGCCAGCAGTTACTCCCAAGGGGCAGAGCAGGTGCCCCAGCATTTT
cdr3_aa: CASSYSQGAEQVPQHF

cdr3_length: 15
v_call: TRBV6-5
d_call: TRBD1
clone_size: -
j_call: TRBJ2-1
cdr3_nt: TGTGCCAGCCACGATCCGGGACAGGCCATCAATGAGCAGTTCTTC
cdr3_aa: CASHDPGQAINEQFF

cdr3_length: 16
v_call: TRBV7-2
d_call: TRBD1
clone_size: -
j_call: TRBJ2-2
cdr3_nt: TGTGCCAGCAGCTACCAGGGGGTTTCGAACACCGGGGAGCTGTTTTTT
cdr3_aa: CASSYQGVSNTGELFF

cdr3_length: 15
v_call: TRBV9
d_call: TRBD1
clone_size: once
j_call: TRBJ2-1
cdr3_nt: TGTGCCAGCAGCGTTCCCAGACAGGGGTTGGATGAGCAGTTCTTC
cdr3_aa: CASSVPRQGLDEQFF

cdr3_length: 15
v_call: TRBV2
d_call: TRBD1
clone_size: -
j_call: TRBJ2-2
cdr3_nt: TGTGCCAGCAAAGGACAGGGGATAACCACCGGGGAGCTGTTTTTT
cdr3_aa: CASKGQGITTGELFF

cdr3_length: 14
v_call: TRBV5-6
d_call: -
clone_size: -
j_call: TRBJ1-2
cdr3_nt: TGTGCCAGCAGCTTGTATGGATATACAGATGGCTACACCTTC
cdr3_aa: CASSLYGYTDGYTF

cdr3_length: 16
v_call: TRBV19
d_call: TRBD1
clone_size: -
j_call: TRBJ1-1
cdr3_nt: TGTGCCAGTTCTCAGCTTGGACAGGCGGGGAACACTGAAGCTTTCTTT
cdr3_aa: CASSQLGQAGNTEAFF

cdr3_length: 15
v_call: TRBV6-5
d_call: -
clone_size: -
j_call: TRBJ1-1
cdr3_nt: TGTGCCAGCAGTTACGGGCAGCCTGCGAACACTGAAGCTTTCTTT
cdr3_aa: CASSYGQPANTEAFF

cdr3_length: 15
v_call: TRBV15
d_call: -
clone_size: -
j_call: TRBJ2-2
cdr3_nt: TGTGCCACCTCGCTCAGTCGCAGGGACACCGGGGAGCTGTTTTTT
cdr3_aa: CATSLSRRDTGELFF

cdr3_length: 16
v_call: TRBV7-8
d_call: -
clone_size: -
j_call: TRBJ1-3
cdr3_nt: TGTGCCAGCACCGCGTTGGCGGACAGCCTTACAAACACCATATATTTT
cdr3_aa: CASTALADSLTNTIYF

cdr3_length: 15
v_call: TRBV6-5
d_call: TRBD1
clone_size: -
j_call: TRBJ2-7
cdr3_nt: TGTGCCAGCAGTCGTGGGACAGGGGGTGCCTACGAGCAGTACTTC
cdr3_aa: CASSRGTGGAYEQYF

cdr3_length: 16
v_call: TRBV4-1
d_call: TRBD2
clone_size: -
j_call: TRBJ2-1
cdr3_nt: TGCGCCAGCAGCCAAGATTCGAGCGGGGGCGGCAATGAGCAGTTCTTC
cdr3_aa: CASSQDSSGGGNEQFF

cdr3_length: 15
v_call: TRBV21-1
d_call: -
clone_size: -
j_call: TRBJ2-5
cdr3_nt: TGTGCCAGCAGCAAAGAAATTGGGCTGTTGCGGACCCAGTACTTC
cdr3_aa: CASSKEIGLLRTQYF

cdr3_length: 13
v_call: TRBV6-5
d_call: TRBD1
clone_size: -
j_call: TRBJ1-5
cdr3_nt: TGTGCCAGCGACAGGGGCCTACATCAGCCCCAGCATTTT
cdr3_aa: CASDRGLHQPQHF

cdr3_length: 14
v_call: TRBV20-1
d_call: -
clone_size: -
j_call: TRBJ2-7
cdr3_nt: TGCAGTGCTAGTGGAGGGGGCGAGTCATACGAGCAGTACTTC
cdr3_aa: CSASGGGESYEQYF

cdr3_length: 13
v_call: TRBV3-1/TRBV3-2
d_call: -
clone_size: -
j_call: TRBJ2-7
cdr3_nt: TGTGCCAGCAGCCAAGGGCCCCCCTACGAGCAGTACTTC
cdr3_aa: CASSQGPPYEQYF

cdr3_length: 18
v_call: TRBV2
d_call: TRBD1
clone_size: -
j_call: TRBJ1-1
cdr3_nt: TGTGCCAGCAGGGGATATACAGGACAGGGGGCGCGTGGAACTGAAGCTTTCTTT
cdr3_aa: CASRGYTGQGARGTEAFF

cdr3_length: 15
v_call: TRBV30
d_call: -
clone_size: -
j_call: TRBJ1-3
cdr3_nt: TGTGCCTGGAGCCTGGAGCCCATCAGCCGAAACACCATATATTTT
cdr3_aa: CAWSLEPISRNTIYF

cdr3_length: 15
v_call: TRBV4-1
d_call: -
clone_size: few
j_call: TRBJ1-2
cdr3_nt: TGCGCCAGCAGCCAAGTTATGCGGCCTCTCTATGGCTACACCTTC
cdr3_aa: CASSQVMRPLYGYTF

cdr3_length: 15
v_call: TRBV6-2/TRBV6-3
d_call: TRBD2
clone_size: -
j_call: TRBJ2-7
cdr3_nt: TGTGCCAGCAGCCTGATTAGCGGGAGTATCAACGAGCAGTACTTC
cdr3_aa: CASSLISGSINEQYF

cdr3_length: 15
v_call: TRBV6-5
d_call: -
clone_size: -
j_call: TRBJ1-2
cdr3_nt: TGTGCCAGCAAAAAGCCCACAGTACCTAACTATGGCTACACCTTC
cdr3_aa: CASKKPTVPNYGYTF

cdr3_length: 13
v_call: TRBV6-5
d_call: -
clone_size: -
j_call: TRBJ1-1
cdr3_nt: TGTGCCAGCAGTCAACAGCCGAACACTGAAGCTTTCTTT
cdr3_aa: CASSQQPNTEAFF

cdr3_length: 15
v_call: TRBV5-1
d_call: -
clone_size: -
j_call: TRBJ2-6
cdr3_nt: TGCGCCAGCAGCTCGGTGGGCTCCGGGGCCAACGTCCTGACTTTC
cdr3_aa: CASSSVGSGANVLTF

cdr3_length: 13
v_call: TRBV19
d_call: -
clone_size: -
j_call: TRBJ1-2
cdr3_nt: TGTGCCAGTAGCAACACAGGGCTAGGCGGCTACACCTTC
cdr3_aa: CASSNTGLGGYTF

cdr3_length: 17
v_call: TRBV24-1
d_call: TRBD2
clone_size: -
j_call: TRBJ2-3
cdr3_nt: TGTGCCACCAGTGATTCGTTGTTAAGCGGGAGCAAAGATACGCAGTATTTT
cdr3_aa: CATSDSLLSGSKDTQYF

cdr3_length: 15
v_call: TRBV23-1
d_call: -
clone_size: -
j_call: TRBJ1-6
cdr3_nt: TGCGCCAGCAGTCAATCTAGCAGGAGGCGGTCACCCCTCCACTTT
cdr3_aa: CASSQSSRRRSPLHF

cdr3_length: 12
v_call: TRBV25-1
d_call: TRBD2
clone_size: once
j_call: TRBJ2-1
cdr3_nt: TGTGCCAGCTCTAGCGGGGCCGCCCGGCAGTTCTTC
cdr3_aa: CASSSGAARQFF

cdr3_length: 15
v_call: TRBV5-1
d_call: -
clone_size: -
j_call: TRBJ1-1
cdr3_nt: TGCGCCAGCAGCTTGGGACGACTGCCAAACACTGAAGCTTTCTTT
cdr3_aa: CASSLGRLPNTEAFF

cdr3_length: 14
v_call: TRBV19
d_call: -
clone_size: -
j_call: TRBJ2-2
cdr3_nt: TGTGCCAGTAGCACAGGGCCGAACACCGGGGAGCTGTTTTTT
cdr3_aa: CASSTGPNTGELFF

cdr3_length: 16
v_call: TRBV3-1/TRBV3-2
d_call: -
clone_size: -
j_call: TRBJ2-2
cdr3_nt: TGTGCCAGCAGCCAAGGACTGGGTGGTTTCACCGGGGAGCTGTTTTTT
cdr3_aa: CASSQGLGGFTGELFF

cdr3_length: 16
v_call: TRBV5-4
d_call: TRBD1
clone_size: -
j_call: TRBJ1-2
cdr3_nt: TGTGCCAGCAGCCTAACCGGGACAGGGGGCGACTATGGCTACACCTTC
cdr3_aa: CASSLTGTGGDYGYTF

cdr3_length: 15
v_call: TRBV9
d_call: TRBD2
clone_size: -
j_call: TRBJ2-1
cdr3_nt: TGTGCCAGCAGCGTAGGTAGCGGGGGGAAGAGAGAGCAGTTCTTC
cdr3_aa: CASSVGSGGKREQFF

cdr3_length: 16
v_call: TRBV7-6
d_call: TRBD1
clone_size: -
j_call: TRBJ2-2
cdr3_nt: TGTGCCAGCAGCCAGACAGGGCCGACAACCAACGGGGAGCTGTTTTTT
cdr3_aa: CASSQTGPTTNGELFF

cdr3_length: 14
v_call: TRBV9
d_call: TRBD2
clone_size: once
j_call: TRBJ2-3
cdr3_nt: TGTGCCAGCAGCGGGACTAGCGGGGGGGATACGCAGTATTTT
cdr3_aa: CASSGTSGGDTQYF

cdr3_length: 13
v_call: TRBV4-1
d_call: -
clone_size: -
j_call: TRBJ1-5
cdr3_nt: TGCGCCAGCAGCCAGGGGGGTAGGCAGCCCCAGCATTTT
cdr3_aa: CASSQGGRQPQHF

cdr3_length: 13
v_call: TRBV9
d_call: TRBD1
clone_size: once
j_call: TRBJ1-1
cdr3_nt: TGTGCCAGCAGCTTTACAGGGGAATCTGAAGCTTTCTTT
cdr3_aa: CASSFTGESEAFF

cdr3_length: 14
v_call: TRBV5-1
d_call: TRBD1
clone_size: -
j_call: TRBJ2-5
cdr3_nt: TGCGCCAGCAGCCCCGGGACAGGTGAAGAGACCCAGTACTTC
cdr3_aa: CASSPGTGEETQYF

cdr3_length: 15
v_call: TRBV2
d_call: -
clone_size: -
j_call: TRBJ1-1
cdr3_nt: TGTGCCAGCAGACTTGAAACAGGGATGAACACTGAAGCTTTCTTT
cdr3_aa: CASRLETGMNTEAFF

cdr3_length: 13
v_call: TRBV12-3/TRBV12-4
d_call: -
clone_size: -
j_call: TRBJ1-1
cdr3_nt: TGTGCCAGCAGTTCACAGGGGAACACTGAAGCTTTCTTT
cdr3_aa: CASSSQGNTEAFF

cdr3_length: 11
v_call: TRBV30
d_call: -
clone_size: -
j_call: TRBJ1-2
cdr3_nt: TGTGCCTGGAGTGTGGGAGGTGGCTACACCTTC
cdr3_aa: CAWSVGGGYTF

cdr3_length: 16
v_call: TRBV7-3
d_call: -
clone_size: -
j_call: TRBJ2-3
cdr3_nt: TGTGCCAGCAGCTTCCGGTATAATAGCGACCCCGGGACGCAGTATTTT
cdr3_aa: CASSFRYNSDPGTQYF

cdr3_length: 15
v_call: TRBV3-1/TRBV3-2
d_call: -
clone_size: -
j_call: TRBJ1-3
cdr3_nt: TGTGCCAGCAGCCAAGTAACAAGCTCTGGAAACACCATATATTTT
cdr3_aa: CASSQVTSSGNTIYF

cdr3_length: 15
v_call: TRBV6-5
d_call: -
clone_size: -
j_call: TRBJ1-5
cdr3_nt: TGTGCCAGCTCCCGTCAGTCCCGAAGTTTTGAGCCCCAGCATTTT
cdr3_aa: CASSRQSRSFEPQHF

cdr3_length: 13
v_call: TRBV6-1
d_call: -
clone_size: -
j_call: TRBJ2-7
cdr3_nt: TGTGCCAGCAGTGAAGCGCGGGGACTGGAGCAGTACTTC
cdr3_aa: CASSEARGLEQYF

cdr3_length: 14
v_call: TRBV6-5
d_call: TRBD1
clone_size: -
j_call: TRBJ1-2
cdr3_nt: TGTGCCAGCAGTTACCGGACAGGGCGGTATGGCTACACCTTC
cdr3_aa: CASSYRTGRYGYTF

cdr3_length: 15
v_call: TRBV15
d_call: -
clone_size: -
j_call: TRBJ2-1
cdr3_nt: TGTGCCACCAGCAGAGCCCAGGGATCCTACAATGAGCAGTTCTTC
cdr3_aa: CATSRAQGSYNEQFF

cdr3_length: 13
v_call: TRBV6-5
d_call: -
clone_size: -
j_call: TRBJ1-3
cdr3_nt: TGTGCCAGTTCCAGGGGCAGTGGAAACACCATATATTTT
cdr3_aa: CASSRGSGNTIYF

cdr3_length: 15
v_call: TRBV2
d_call: TRBD1
clone_size: -
j_call: TRBJ1-4
cdr3_nt: TGTGCCAGCAGACTTCAAGGGGGCCGCGGTGAAAAACTGTTTTTT
cdr3_aa: CASRLQGGRGEKLFF

cdr3_length: 12
v_call: TRBV2
d_call: -
clone_size: once
j_call: TRBJ1-1
cdr3_nt: TGTGCCAGCAGAACAGCGAACACTGAAGCTTTCTTT
cdr3_aa: CASRTANTEAFF

cdr3_length: 17
v_call: TRBV3-1/TRBV3-2
d_call: -
clone_size: once
j_call: TRBJ1-4
cdr3_nt: TGTGCCAGCAGCCAAGGTGGACGGAGGACAACTAATGAAAAACTGTTTTTT
cdr3_aa: CASSQGGRRTTNEKLFF